This T cell receptor (beta chain) emerged from a study of CXCR3-negative and CXCR3-positive naive CD8 T cells. Study results and caveats: Whereas memory cells differed, naive CXCR3-negative and CXCR3-positive cells shared similar TRBV-TRBJ usage. Higher TRB CDR3 hydrophobicity marked CXCR3-positive naive cells relative to CXCR3-negative naive cells. CD5 surface expression was similar among naive subsets, and TCR strength was estimated by inference from TRB CDR3 properties.

This CDR3 contains 19 residues. From germline, CDR1 is LGHDT and CDR2 YNNKEL (reference sequence). All TRB cDNA libraries came from 5' RACE performed with UMI labels. TCRdb processed the 5' RACE reads again and assigns one entry to each CDR3 protein, with no DNA. Recorded for this sample: 6,000 to 8,000 distinct CDR3 sequences. About this clonotype itself: The antigen is undetermined.

Per CD8+ T cell subset, triplicate sorts of fewer than 350,000 cells each were done. CD45RO-CCR7+CD27+CD95- characterized naive CD8+ T cells. Specimen: naive CXCR3+ CD8+ T cells from blood. The sample's subset: CD45RO-CCR7+CD27+CD95- naive CD8+ T cells expressing CXCR3 (TNR3+). The sequence was obtained from a human donor in good health. Some clones in this sample may be carry-over from other donors' samples. The chain links TRBV3-1 to TRBJ2-3; the TCRdb call, TRBD1, lacks DNA for checking. This chain's CDR3 is CASSQEDKGQGTETDTQYF.